A single sample is the source of the 17 T cell receptor beta chains below, sequenced in a study of beta chain features in type 1 diabetes. Of the isolated RNA, all was reverse transcribed, and so the sequenced material was expressed TCRB transcripts. Some clones are missing from TCRdb's copy, which holds only in-frame ones; the method was immunoSEQ multiplex PCR. The sample includes 390,000 or so clones, over 11% of them seen just once. Sequencing was done on a sample of naive CD4+ T cells from blood. All receptors derive from a man between 25 and 39 years old in good health.

This clone has only a few counts. The V gene is TRBV7-2, the J gene TRBJ2-7; D possibly matches TRBD1 or TRBD2 (5 bases each). This CDR3 is 14 amino acids long. V shed 2 bases and J shed 2 bases, with 10 bases lying between them. Germline V gene sequence: CDR1 SGHTA, CDR2 FQGNSA. This chain's CDR3 is CASSLRGSAYEQYF. As DNA, the CDR3 is TGTGCCAGCAGCTTACGGGGCTCCGCCTACGAGCAGTACTTC.

This clone has just a few counts. This chain uses TRBV7-2 with TRBJ2-3, with 9 bases lining up with TRBD2. J was trimmed by 0 bases and V by 5 bases; bases with no gene match: 6. CDR1 and CDR2 from the germline V gene are SGHTA and FQGNSA. This CDR3 is 16 amino acids long. CDR3 region: CASSPLAGSSTDTQYF. The CDR3 DNA reads as TGTGCCAGCAGCCCTCTAGCGGGATCAAGCACAGATACGCAGTATTTT.

This clone was detected a few times. The chain combines TRBV19 with TRBJ2-1; 8 bases match TRBD2. CDR3 length: 15 residues. The V and J ends lost 4 bases and 8 bases, in that order; junction bases with no gene match: 10. CDR1 is LNHDA, CDR2 SQIVND, per germline (reference sequence). CDR3 residues: CASSTPGRGADEQFF. Written as DNA, the CDR3 is TGTGCCAGTAGTACCCCTGGGCGGGGGGCAGATGAGCAGTTCTTC.

This clone was seen a few times. The gene calls are TRBV30 and TRBJ1-3, with 7 bases aligning to TRBD1. The CDR3 is 15 residues long. V lost 0 bases to trimming and J lost 8 bases; unmatched junction nucleotides: 10. CDR1 is GTSNPN and CDR2 is SVGIG in the germline V gene (reference sequence). CDR3: CAWSVQGGSSDTIYF. In DNA, the CDR3 is TGTGCCTGGAGTGTACAAGGGGGCTCGTCGGACACCATATATTTT.

The CDR3 loop reads CAGRLREKNTEAFF. The CDR3 nucleotides are TGTGCCGGCCGCTTGAGGGAAAAGAACACTGAAGCTTTCTTT. V usage is TRBV6-6 and J usage is TRBJ1-1; D ambiguous. Looked up from germline, CDR1 is MNHNY and CDR2 is SVGAGI (reference sequence). V lost 11 bases, J lost 1 base, and 17 bases lay in between. There are 14 residues in the CDR3.

This clone appeared once. The J gene is TRBJ2-7, the V gene TRBV4-1; the D is unclear. V was shortened by 0 bases and J by 5 bases, with 8 bases between the two germline ends. The CDR3 is 13 residues long. Germline CDR1 and CDR2: MGHRA and YSYEKL. The CDR3 region has the DNA TGCGCCAGCAGCCAAGAAGTAGGACACGAGCAGTACTTC. Translated: CASSQEVGHEQYF.

This rearrangement joins TRBV5-1 to TRBJ2-4; TRBD1 might be the D (5 bases). The CDR3 consists of 16 residues. Trimming pared 7 bases from V and 1 base from J, leaving 18 bases between. Germline V gives CDR1 SGHRS, CDR2 YFSETQ. This CDR3 reads CASAASGLGAKNIQYF. CDR3 sequence (DNA): TGCGCCAGCGCAGCGTCAGGGCTCGGGGCCAAAAACATTCAGTACTTC. Variable domain in full (rest from reference TRBV5-1 and TRBJ2-4): KAGVTQTPRYLIKTRGQQVTLSCSPISGHRSVSWYQQTPGQGLQFLFEYFSETQRNKGNFPGRFSGRQFSNSRSEMNVSTLELGDSALYLCASAASGLGAKNIQYFGAGTRLSVL.

The V and J genes are TRBV2 and TRBJ1-5; 10 bases fit TRBD1. The CDR3 is 17 residues long. Germline CDR1 reads SNHLY; CDR2 reads FYNNEI. The V and J ends lost 6 bases and 1 base, in that order; junction bases with no gene match: 9. As DNA, the CDR3 is TGTGCCAGCAGATCGGACAGGGGGTTGGGAAGCAATCAGCCCCAGCATTTT. Amino acids: CASRSDRGLGSNQPQHF.

The chain carries TRBV7-8 and TRBJ1-1, with TRBD1 matching 7 bases. Germline lookup yields CDR1 SGHVS and CDR2 FQNEAQ. With 5 bases clipped from V and 4 bases from J, the junction kept 7 bases outside the gene matches. There are 14 residues in the CDR3. As DNA, the CDR3 is TGTGCCAGCAGCGGGAGGGACAGCTTCACTGAAGCTTTCTTT. This codes for CASSGRDSFTEAFF.

This clone occurred a few times. The gene calls are TRBV7-6 and TRBJ1-1, with D maybe TRBD1 (5 bases). In germline, CDR1 is SGHVS, CDR2 FNYEAQ. Trimming shortened V by 5 bases and J by 0 bases, and 13 bases separated the two germline ends. The length of the CDR3 is 15 residues. CDR3 DNA: TGTGCCAGCAGCCCGGGGGGGGTGCTGAACACTGAAGCTTTCTTT. Amino acid sequence: CASSPGGVLNTEAFF.

This sequence joins TRBV23-1 and TRBJ2-2; D is ambiguous. TRBV23-1 is labeled an ORF, and its function is uncertain. The V gene lost 1 base and the J gene lost 0 bases, with 15 bases spanning the gap. CDR3 length: 18 amino acids. The CDR3 DNA follows: TGCGCCAGCAGTCAATGCCCAGACGATACCACGAACACCGGGGAGCTGTTTTTT. It is translated as CASSQCPDDTTNTGELFF.

As to this clone: This specimen includes other DNA sequences encoding the same CDR3. CDR3: CSVDRGRETQYF. The CDR3 region has the DNA TGCAGCGTTGACAGGGGTCGAGAGACCCAGTACTTC. V gene TRBV29-1 combines with J gene TRBJ2-5, with TRBD1 as a possible D gene (6 bases). In germline, CDR1 is SQVTM, CDR2 ANQGSEA. Trimming cost V 3 bases and J 4 bases, with 9 bases left between them. There are 12 residues in the CDR3.

The rearrangement joins TRBV30 to TRBJ1-1; D remains unclear. The CDR3 runs 13 residues. CDR1 and CDR2 from the germline V gene are GTSNPN and SVGIG (reference sequence). Trimming stripped 2 bases from V and 5 bases from J, with 12 bases between. In nucleotides, the CDR3 is TGTGCCTGGAGTCTGAGGCAGAGGACTGAAGCTTTCTTT. Translating it yields CAWSLRQRTEAFF.

V usage is TRBV18 and J usage is TRBJ1-5; 8 positions match TRBD1. The CDR3 totals 16 residues. V gave up 6 bases and J gave up 3 bases; unmatched junction bases: 10. The germline CDR1 and CDR2 sequences are KGHSH and LQKENI. CDR3 bases: TGTGCCAGCTCCCTCGGGAGACAGGGGACCAATCAGCCCCAGCATTTT. This encodes CASSLGRQGTNQPQHF.

V gene TRBV21-1 combines with J gene TRBJ2-5; TRBD2, the table's D call, lacks a check against the DNA. TRBV21-1 constitutes a pseudogene. This CDR3 has 12 amino acids. The CDR3 spells CASSVVGETQYF. The CDR3 DNA reads as TGTGCCAGCAGCGTAGTCGGGGAGACCCAGTACTTC.

This chain joins TRBV15 and TRBJ2-7; TRBD1 matches at 7 bases. The CDR3 sequence is 14 residues long. J was trimmed by 1 base and V by 0 bases; bases with no gene match: 0. From germline, CDR1 is LNHNV and CDR2 YYDKDF (reference sequence). CDR3 DNA sequence: TGTGCCACCAGCAGAGACAGGGGGTCCTACGAGCAGTACGTC. The encoded protein is CATSRDRGSYEQYV.

There are a few counts of this clone. At one boundary the junction diverges from the germline segment, which might be a read error. The CDR3 here is CASSPELF. The CDR3 DNA follows: TGTGCCAGCAGCCCCGAGCTCTTC. The rearrangement links TRBV7-2 to TRBJ2-1, with D hard to call. Germline V gene sequence: CDR1 SGHTA, CDR2 FQGNSA. There are 8 residues in the CDR3.